A selection of T cell receptor beta chains follows, all from one sample in a study of CD8+ T cells in alopecia areata. The data were produced by immunoSEQ multiplex PCR, yet TCRdb's version contains in-frame clones alone and is incomplete. The repertoire includes 200,000 to 250,000 clones, around three fifths of them detected once, and more than 3.5% sits in the top ten. Sequencing was performed on CD4+ T cells sorted from blood, taken at week 4, from a patient treated with tofacitinib. The receptors stem from a human donor with alopecia areata. Each CDR3 is given with its conserved first and last residue. The D gene is left open where the match is weak. Clone size, where shown, is once, few, many, or a class for clones that have expanded.

j_call,clone_size,v_call,d_call,cdr3_nt,cdr3_aa
TRBJ1-4,.,TRBV10-3,.,TGTGCCATCAGTGGAGAGGGCCATGAAAAACTGTTTTTT,CAISGEGHEKLFF
TRBJ1-2,.,TRBV5-4,.,TGTGCCAGCAGCTCCCCGACCTCCTTGTATGGCTACACCTTC,CASSSPTSLYGYTF
TRBJ2-1,.,TRBV29-1,.,TGCAGCGTTGACCGGCAGGGGTCGGGGCAGTTCTTC,CSVDRQGSGQFF
TRBJ1-2,few,TRBV11-2,TRBD1,TGTGCCAGCAGACAACCGGGACAGTTGTGGGGCTACACCTTC,CASRQPGQLWGYTF
TRBJ1-2,.,TRBV7-2,TRBD1,TGTGCCAGCAGCCCAGTGGGAGGGGGCAGCTATGGCTACACCTTC,CASSPVGGGSYGYTF
TRBJ2-3,.,TRBV7-2,TRBD2,TGTGCCAGCAGCTTAGCCAGCGGGGGCACAGATACGCAGTATTTT,CASSLASGGTDTQYF
TRBJ1-5,.,TRBV7-8,TRBD1,TGTGCCAGCAGCGTCGACAGGGGAAGGAGCAATCAGCCCCAGCATTTT,CASSVDRGRSNQPQHF
TRBJ1-2,.,TRBV7-9,.,TGTGCCAGCAGCCCAAGCTCGACAGCCTCCTATGGCTACACCTTC,CASSPSSTASYGYTF
TRBJ2-7,.,TRBV4-3,TRBD2,TGCGCCAGCAGCCAAGAGCGGGGGGTATCGATGACGGAGCAGTACTTC,CASSQERGVSMTEQYF
TRBJ2-1,few,TRBV29-1,.,TGCAGCTCGCGGTCCGGGACGCGGAATGAGCAGTTCTTC,CSSRSGTRNEQFF
TRBJ1-5,.,TRBV7-2,.,TGTGCCAGCAGCTTAAATAATCAGCCCCAGCATTTT,CASSLNNQPQHF
TRBJ1-1,.,TRBV11-1,TRBD1,TGTGCCAGCAGCCCAAGGACAGGGACGCCGGCTGAAGCTTTCTTT,CASSPRTGTPAEAFF
TRBJ2-7,.,TRBV30,.,TGTGCCTGGAGTGTACAGGGACCCTACGAGCAGTACTTC,CAWSVQGPYEQYF
TRBJ1-2,.,TRBV11-2,.,TGTGCCAGCAGCCCTCCGGGAATTCTAGCTAACTATGGCTACACCTTC,CASSPPGILANYGYTF
TRBJ2-5,.,TRBV10-3,.,TGTGCCATCAGTGGAAACCAAGAGACCCAGTACTTC,CAISGNQETQYF
TRBJ1-6,.,TRBV9,.,TGTGCCAGCAGCGTAATGTGGGAGGATTCACCCCTCCACTTT,CASSVMWEDSPLHF
TRBJ2-2,.,TRBV7-2,TRBD2,TGTGCCAGCAGCCCCGGGACTAGCCCCACCGGGGAGCTGTTTTTT,CASSPGTSPTGELFF
TRBJ2-4,few,TRBV27,.,TGTGCCAGCAGTACCAGGGGATCCAAAAACATTCAGTACTTC,CASSTRGSKNIQYF
TRBJ2-5,few,TRBV7-2,.,TGTGCCAGCAGCTTAGCACAGGGTGGACAAGAGACCCAGTACTTC,CASSLAQGGQETQYF
TRBJ2-1,.,TRBV4-3,TRBD2,TGCGCCAGCAGCCAAGGGACTGGGGGGGGAGAGCAGTTCTTC,CASSQGTGGGEQFF
TRBJ2-2,.,TRBV27,.,TGTGCCAGCAGTTTATTTGGCACCGGGGAGCTGTTTTTT,CASSLFGTGELFF
TRBJ1-1,.,TRBV5-1,.,TGCGCCAGCATGAGGAATGTGGACACTGAAGCTTTCTTT,CASMRNVDTEAFF
TRBJ2-5,.,TRBV30,.,TGTGCCTGGGAACGAAACCAAGAGACCCAGTACTTC,CAWERNQETQYF
TRBJ2-2,.,TRBV7-3,TRBD2,TGTGCCAGCAGCTCGCCGGGCTTGGCGGGGGGCGGCACCGGGGAGCTGTTTTTT,CASSSPGLAGGGTGELFF
TRBJ2-3,.,TRBV7-9,TRBD2,TGTGCCAGCAGCGATAGCGGGGGGGTCCGGGATACGCAGTATTTT,CASSDSGGVRDTQYF
TRBJ1-2,.,TRBV4-2,.,TGTGCCAGCAGCCAAGACGGAGGAAGGTCACAGGGCGGTGGCTACACCTTC,CASSQDGGRSQGGGYTF
TRBJ1-1,few,TRBV4-2,.,TGTGCCAGCAGCTTAGAGGATCGACAGAACACTGAAGCTTTCTTT,CASSLEDRQNTEAFF
TRBJ1-1,.,TRBV25-1,.,TGTGCCAGCAGTGGGCAGGGCACTGAAGCTTTCTTT,CASSGQGTEAFF
TRBJ2-3,few,TRBV7-8,TRBD2,TGTGCCAGCACCAAACTAGCGGGGGGCACAGATACGCAGTATTTT,CASTKLAGGTDTQYF
TRBJ2-6,.,TRBV2,.,TGTGCCAGCAAGGCGGACTCTGGGGCCAACGTCCTGACTTTC,CASKADSGANVLTF
TRBJ2-4,few,TRBV2,.,TGTGCCAGCGGGGTCGCGGACATTCAGTACTTC,CASGVADIQYF
TRBJ2-5,.,TRBV18,.,TGTGCCAGCTCACCAGAGGGACAAGAGACCCAGTACTTC,CASSPEGQETQYF
TRBJ2-7,.,TRBV13,TRBD2,TGTGCCAGCAGCTTAAAAGGGACTAGCGGATCCTACGAGCAGTACTTC,CASSLKGTSGSYEQYF
TRBJ2-7,.,TRBV5-1,.,TGCGCCAGTAGCACAGGAGAATCCTACGAGCAGTACTTC,CASSTGESYEQYF
TRBJ1-1,.,TRBV27,.,TGTGCCAGCAAACCACGAACGGGGACTGAAGCTTTCTTT,CASKPRTGTEAFF
TRBJ1-5,.,TRBV30,TRBD1,TGTGCCTGGAGTCCACCGGGACAGGGGGCTGGGTGGGGTCAGCCCCAGCATTTT,CAWSPPGQGAGWGQPQHF
TRBJ2-1,few,TRBV20-1,.,TGCAGTGCTGGGGGCCCACATGAGCAGTTCTTC,CSAGGPHEQFF
TRBJ2-1,.,TRBV30,.,TGTGCCTGGAGGAAAAGCTCCTACAATGAGCAGTTCTTC,CAWRKSSYNEQFF
TRBJ1-4,few,TRBV4-2,TRBD1,TGTGCCAGCAGCCAAGATTTGACAGGGGGCGAAAAACTGTTTTTT,CASSQDLTGGEKLFF
TRBJ2-5,.,TRBV7-6,TRBD1,TGTGCCAGCAGCTTAGGAGGGCAGGGGGCGAGGAGAGAGACCCAGTACTTC,CASSLGGQGARRETQYF
TRBJ2-3,.,TRBV10-3,TRBD2,TGTGCCATCAGCCCAATACTAGCGGATACGCAGTATTTT,CAISPILADTQYF
TRBJ2-7,.,TRBV2,TRBD1,TGTGCCACGACGGGGACAGGGATAGGTCGCGAGCAGTACTTC,CATTGTGIGREQYF
TRBJ2-7,.,TRBV6-1,.,TGTGCCAGCAGACGGGTTGGGGACGGTTACTACGAGCAGTACTTC,CASRRVGDGYYEQYF
TRBJ2-7,few,TRBV23-1,.,TGCGCCAGCGTTTACATAACATACGAGCAGTACTTC,CASVYITYEQYF
TRBJ1-6,.,TRBV4-1,TRBD1,TGCGCCAGCAGCCAGGACAGGGGGCGGTCACCCCTCCACTTT,CASSQDRGRSPLHF
TRBJ2-2,few,TRBV23-1,.,TGCGCCAGCCCAATCGTAGGATCGAACACCGGGGAGCTGTTTTTT,CASPIVGSNTGELFF
TRBJ2-1,.,TRBV7-2,TRBD1,TGTGCCAGCAGCTTAGAACAGGGGCGTCGGTTCTTC,CASSLEQGRRFF